The rows below give T cell receptor beta chains drawn from one sample of a study of blood T cell repertoires in COVID-19. TCRdb keeps only in-frame clones here, not all; method: immunoSEQ multiplex PCR. This sample carries some 400,000 clones, roughly 86% of them seen once, and the ten largest clones take approximately 2.5%. The sample consisted of peripheral blood. The source is a woman aged 55-70 years with COVID-19, enrolled during active disease. CDR3s include the opening cysteine and the closing phenylalanine or tryptophan. The D gene is left open where the match is weak. Size tells how often a clone was seen (once, few, many) or the class of an expanded clone, and some rows leave it out.

v_call: TRBV24-1
d_call: NA
clone_size: NA
cdr3_length: 16
j_call: TRBJ2-6
cdr3_aa: CATSDLTGTGANVLTF
cdr3_nt: TGTGCCACCAGTGACCTGACAGGTACTGGGGCCAACGTCCTGACTTTC

v_call: TRBV3-1/TRBV3-2
d_call: NA
clone_size: NA
cdr3_length: 15
j_call: TRBJ2-2
cdr3_aa: CASSPMTGITGELFF
cdr3_nt: TGTGCCAGCAGCCCGATGACAGGAATAACCGGGGAGCTGTTTTTT

v_call: TRBV18
d_call: TRBD1
clone_size: NA
cdr3_length: 16
j_call: TRBJ1-2
cdr3_aa: CASSPAAGTAVYGYTF
cdr3_nt: TGTGCCAGCTCACCTGCCGCCGGGACAGCAGTCTATGGCTACACCTTC

v_call: TRBV5-1
d_call: NA
clone_size: NA
cdr3_length: 13
j_call: TRBJ1-2
cdr3_aa: CATSPQGLYGYTF
cdr3_nt: TGCGCCACCTCGCCACAGGGCCTCTATGGCTACACCTTC

v_call: TRBV7-9
d_call: NA
clone_size: NA
cdr3_length: 17
j_call: TRBJ1-3
cdr3_aa: CASSLDGGLGSGNTIYF
cdr3_nt: TGTGCCAGCAGCTTAGACGGGGGATTAGGCTCTGGAAACACCATATATTTT

v_call: TRBV27
d_call: TRBD1
clone_size: NA
cdr3_length: 14
j_call: TRBJ1-6
cdr3_aa: CASNFGTGGSPLHF
cdr3_nt: TGTGCCAGCAACTTCGGGACAGGGGGTTCACCCCTCCACTTT

v_call: TRBV5-1
d_call: TRBD2
clone_size: NA
cdr3_length: 15
j_call: TRBJ2-2
cdr3_aa: CASRMPSGGSGELFF
cdr3_nt: TGCGCCAGCAGGATGCCTAGCGGGGGTTCCGGGGAGCTGTTTTTT

v_call: TRBV4-2
d_call: NA
clone_size: NA
cdr3_length: 15
j_call: TRBJ2-7
cdr3_aa: CASSQEDYRGYEQYF
cdr3_nt: TGTGCCAGCAGCCAAGAGGACTACAGGGGTTACGAGCAGTACTTC

v_call: TRBV28
d_call: TRBD1
clone_size: once
cdr3_length: 14
j_call: TRBJ1-6
cdr3_aa: CASSRQGGNSPLHF
cdr3_nt: TGTGCCAGCAGTCGACAGGGTGGGAACTCACCCCTCCACTTT

v_call: TRBV21-1
d_call: NA
clone_size: NA
cdr3_length: 14
j_call: TRBJ1-1
cdr3_aa: CASSSGAPNTEAFF
cdr3_nt: TGTGCCAGCAGTTCAGGGGCTCCGAACACTGAAGCTTTCTTT

v_call: TRBV20-1
d_call: NA
clone_size: NA
cdr3_length: 13
j_call: TRBJ1-2
cdr3_aa: CSASLPGIYGYTF
cdr3_nt: TGCAGTGCTAGTCTTCCAGGAATCTATGGCTACACCTTC

v_call: TRBV5-6
d_call: NA
clone_size: NA
cdr3_length: 17
j_call: TRBJ1-5
cdr3_aa: CASSITGTGNSNQPQHF
cdr3_nt: TGTGCCAGCAGCATAACCGGCACGGGGAATAGCAATCAGCCCCAGCATTTT

v_call: TRBV18
d_call: TRBD1
clone_size: once
cdr3_length: 17
j_call: TRBJ1-6
cdr3_aa: CASSQRTGEIDNSPLHF
cdr3_nt: TGTGCCAGCTCACAGAGGACAGGGGAAATAGATAATTCACCCCTCCACTTT

v_call: TRBV5-1
d_call: NA
clone_size: once
cdr3_length: 13
j_call: TRBJ2-1
cdr3_aa: CASSLATYNEQFF
cdr3_nt: TGCGCCAGCAGCTTGGCAACCTACAATGAGCAGTTCTTC

v_call: TRBV2
d_call: NA
clone_size: few
cdr3_length: 12
j_call: TRBJ2-3
cdr3_aa: CASSLSTDTQYF
cdr3_nt: TGTGCCAGCAGTCTGAGCACAGATACGCAGTATTTT

v_call: TRBV14
d_call: NA
clone_size: NA
cdr3_length: 14
j_call: TRBJ2-5
cdr3_aa: CASSQPGSSETQYF
cdr3_nt: TGTGCCAGCAGCCAACCAGGTTCCTCGGAGACCCAGTACTTC

v_call: TRBV10-3
d_call: TRBD2
clone_size: NA
cdr3_length: 16
j_call: TRBJ2-7
cdr3_aa: CAISDRGLGSSYEQYF
cdr3_nt: TGTGCCATCAGTGATAGGGGACTAGGGAGCTCCTACGAGCAGTACTTC

v_call: TRBV15
d_call: TRBD2
clone_size: NA
cdr3_length: 17
j_call: TRBJ2-7
cdr3_aa: CATSSYLAGGPSYEQYF
cdr3_nt: TGTGCCACCAGCAGCTATCTAGCGGGGGGGCCATCCTACGAGCAGTACTTC

v_call: TRBV20-1
d_call: NA
clone_size: NA
cdr3_length: 10
j_call: TRBJ1-4
cdr3_aa: CSAIREKLFF
cdr3_nt: TGCAGTGCAATCCGGGAAAAACTGTTTTTT

v_call: TRBV7-3
d_call: NA
clone_size: once
cdr3_length: 14
j_call: TRBJ2-5
cdr3_aa: CASSFQGGQETQYF
cdr3_nt: TGTGCCAGCAGCTTTCAAGGGGGCCAAGAGACCCAGTACTTC

v_call: TRBV6-5
d_call: NA
clone_size: NA
cdr3_length: 14
j_call: TRBJ2-7
cdr3_aa: CASSYLRAGYEQYF
cdr3_nt: TGTGCCAGCAGTTACCTTCGGGCGGGGTACGAGCAGTACTTC

v_call: TRBV4-1
d_call: TRBD1
clone_size: NA
cdr3_length: 16
j_call: TRBJ1-2
cdr3_aa: CASSQRDRERDYGYTF
cdr3_nt: TGCGCCAGCAGCCAACGGGACAGGGAACGGGACTATGGCTACACCTTC

v_call: TRBV6-1
d_call: NA
clone_size: few
cdr3_length: 15
j_call: TRBJ1-5
cdr3_aa: CASSEESVSNQPQHF
cdr3_nt: TGTGCCAGCAGTGAAGAATCCGTGAGCAATCAGCCCCAGCATTTT

v_call: TRBV14
d_call: TRBD2
clone_size: once
cdr3_length: 17
j_call: TRBJ2-5
cdr3_aa: CASSQDERGAWQETQYF
cdr3_nt: TGTGCCAGCAGCCAAGACGAGCGGGGGGCATGGCAAGAGACCCAGTACTTC

v_call: TRBV18
d_call: NA
clone_size: NA
cdr3_length: 14
j_call: TRBJ2-3
cdr3_aa: CASSPYRSTDTQYF
cdr3_nt: TGTGCCAGCTCACCATACAGGAGCACAGATACGCAGTATTTT

v_call: TRBV5-1
d_call: NA
clone_size: NA
cdr3_length: 16
j_call: TRBJ2-5
cdr3_aa: CASREGRRAVVETQYF
cdr3_nt: TGCGCCAGCAGAGAAGGCAGGAGGGCGGTTGTTGAGACCCAGTACTTC

v_call: TRBV2
d_call: NA
clone_size: NA
cdr3_length: 14
j_call: TRBJ2-5
cdr3_aa: CASRQVPGEETQYF
cdr3_nt: TGTGCCAGCAGACAAGTGCCTGGGGAGGAGACCCAGTACTTC

v_call: TRBV5-1
d_call: TRBD1
clone_size: NA
cdr3_length: 16
j_call: TRBJ1-6
cdr3_aa: CASSPGTGVYNSPLHF
cdr3_nt: TGCGCCAGCAGCCCTGGGACAGGGGTCTATAATTCACCCCTCCACTTT

v_call: TRBV19
d_call: NA
clone_size: NA
cdr3_length: 15
j_call: TRBJ1-1
cdr3_aa: CASSPVGVQNTEAFF
cdr3_nt: TGTGCCAGTAGTCCGGTCGGGGTCCAGAACACTGAAGCTTTCTTT

v_call: TRBV19
d_call: TRBD2
clone_size: NA
cdr3_length: 18
j_call: TRBJ2-5
cdr3_aa: CASSPLGGASGEQETQYF
cdr3_nt: TGTGCCAGTAGTCCCCTGGGGGGGGCTAGCGGGGAGCAAGAGACCCAGTACTTC

v_call: TRBV29-1
d_call: TRBD1
clone_size: NA
cdr3_length: 16
j_call: TRBJ1-2
cdr3_aa: CSVEDGLDRGRYGYTF
cdr3_nt: TGCAGCGTTGAAGACGGCTTGGACAGGGGAAGGTATGGCTACACCTTC

v_call: TRBV7-9
d_call: NA
clone_size: NA
cdr3_length: 14
j_call: TRBJ2-1
cdr3_aa: CASSFLATYNEQFF
cdr3_nt: TGTGCCAGCAGCTTTCTAGCTACCTACAATGAGCAGTTCTTC

v_call: TRBV6-5
d_call: TRBD1
clone_size: NA
cdr3_length: 15
j_call: TRBJ1-4
cdr3_aa: CASSQSGTGAEKLFF
cdr3_nt: TGTGCCAGCAGTCAAAGCGGGACAGGGGCTGAAAAACTGTTTTTT

v_call: TRBV4-1
d_call: NA
clone_size: NA
cdr3_length: 16
j_call: TRBJ2-2
cdr3_aa: CASSQEVATNTGELFF
cdr3_nt: TGCGCCAGCAGCCAAGAGGTAGCGACGAACACCGGGGAGCTGTTTTTT

v_call: TRBV5-1
d_call: NA
clone_size: once
cdr3_length: 13
j_call: TRBJ1-2
cdr3_aa: CASSFDTNYGYTF
cdr3_nt: TGCGCCAGCAGCTTTGACACCAACTATGGCTACACCTTC

v_call: TRBV6-5
d_call: NA
clone_size: NA
cdr3_length: 15
j_call: TRBJ2-7
cdr3_aa: CASSWLRDNTYEQYF
cdr3_nt: TGTGCCAGCAGCTGGCTCCGGGACAACACCTACGAGCAGTACTTC

v_call: TRBV15
d_call: TRBD1
clone_size: NA
cdr3_length: 15
j_call: TRBJ2-7
cdr3_aa: CATSSLGQGSYEQYF
cdr3_nt: TGTGCCACCAGCAGCTTAGGACAGGGCAGCTACGAGCAGTACTTC

v_call: TRBV25-1
d_call: TRBD1
clone_size: NA
cdr3_length: 15
j_call: TRBJ2-5
cdr3_aa: CASTPRTGGVETQYF
cdr3_nt: TGTGCCAGCACCCCACGGACAGGGGGCGTAGAGACCCAGTACTTC

v_call: TRBV7-2
d_call: NA
clone_size: NA
cdr3_length: 13
j_call: TRBJ2-7
cdr3_aa: CASSFERVNEQYF
cdr3_nt: TGTGCCAGCAGCTTCGAGAGGGTAAACGAGCAGTACTTC

v_call: TRBV6-6
d_call: TRBD2
clone_size: NA
cdr3_length: 15
j_call: TRBJ2-1
cdr3_aa: CASRKRGDQYNEQFF
cdr3_nt: TGTGCCAGCAGAAAGCGGGGGGATCAGTACAATGAGCAGTTCTTC

v_call: TRBV6-5
d_call: NA
clone_size: NA
cdr3_length: 16
j_call: TRBJ1-3
cdr3_aa: CASSYSGTTSGNTIYF
cdr3_nt: TGTGCCAGCAGTTACTCAGGGACAACCTCTGGAAACACCATATATTTT

v_call: TRBV5-1
d_call: TRBD2
clone_size: once
cdr3_length: 17
j_call: TRBJ2-3
cdr3_aa: CASSLPLAGGSTDTQYF
cdr3_nt: TGCGCCAGCAGCTTGCCCCTAGCGGGGGGGAGCACAGATACGCAGTATTTT

v_call: TRBV6-1
d_call: NA
clone_size: NA
cdr3_length: 16
j_call: TRBJ2-5
cdr3_aa: CASSEVFLGGRETQYF
cdr3_nt: TGTGCCAGCAGTGAAGTTTTCCTGGGGGGTCGGGAGACCCAGTACTTC

v_call: TRBV6-2/TRBV6-3
d_call: NA
clone_size: NA
cdr3_length: 15
j_call: TRBJ1-2
cdr3_aa: CASSSSGRVYYGYTF
cdr3_nt: TGTGCCAGCAGTAGTTCGGGGAGAGTATACTATGGCTACACCTTC